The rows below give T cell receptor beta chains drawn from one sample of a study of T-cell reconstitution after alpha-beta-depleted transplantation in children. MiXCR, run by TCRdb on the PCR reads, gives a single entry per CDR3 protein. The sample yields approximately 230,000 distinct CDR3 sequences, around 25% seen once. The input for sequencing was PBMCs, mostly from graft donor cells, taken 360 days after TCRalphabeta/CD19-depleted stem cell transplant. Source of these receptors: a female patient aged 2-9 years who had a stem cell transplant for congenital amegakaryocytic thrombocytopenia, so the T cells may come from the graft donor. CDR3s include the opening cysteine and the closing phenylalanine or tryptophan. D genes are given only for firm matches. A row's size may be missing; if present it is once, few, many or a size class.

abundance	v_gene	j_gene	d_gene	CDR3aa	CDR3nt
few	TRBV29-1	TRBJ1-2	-	CSVETQANYGYTF	TGCAGCGTTGAGACACAGGCAAACTATGGCTACACCTTC
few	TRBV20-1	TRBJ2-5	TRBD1	CSAGVTGEGETQYF	TGCAGTGCGGGCGTCACAGGGGAAGGGGAGACCCAGTACTTC
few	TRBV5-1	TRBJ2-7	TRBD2	CASSHRSSGDYEQYF	TGCGCCAGCAGCCACCGATCTAGCGGGGACTACGAGCAGTACTTC
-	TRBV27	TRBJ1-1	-	CASPPGAEAFF	TGTGCCAGCCCCCCTGGGGCTGAAGCTTTCTTT
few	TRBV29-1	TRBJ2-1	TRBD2	CSVAGGLSYNEQFF	TGCAGCGTAGCGGGGGGCCTGTCCTACAATGAGCAGTTCTTC
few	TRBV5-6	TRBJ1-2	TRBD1	CASSSGGYGYTF	TGTGCCAGCAGCTCAGGGGGTTATGGCTACACCTTC
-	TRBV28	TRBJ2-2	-	CASSQATGELFF	TGTGCCAGCAGTCAAGCAACCGGGGAGCTGTTTTTT
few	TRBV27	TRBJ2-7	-	CASSFFGRVDEQYF	TGTGCCAGCAGTTTTTTCGGCAGGGTGGACGAGCAGTACTTC
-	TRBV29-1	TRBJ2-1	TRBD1	CSVGRGPAFVNEQFF	TGCAGCGTTGGCAGGGGGCCGGCCTTCGTTAATGAGCAGTTCTTC
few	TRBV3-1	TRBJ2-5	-	CASSQMVSETQYF	TGTGCCAGCAGCCAAATGGTATCGGAGACCCAGTACTTC
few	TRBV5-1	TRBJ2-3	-	CASWGVSGLTSTDTQYF	TGCGCCAGCTGGGGGGTGTCGGGGCTCACTAGCACAGATACGCAGTATTTT
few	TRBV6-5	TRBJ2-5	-	CASSYSNSHETQYF	TGTGCCAGCAGTTACTCGAACAGTCATGAGACCCAGTACTTC
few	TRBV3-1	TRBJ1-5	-	CASRFDQPQHF	TGTGCCAGCAGATTTGATCAGCCCCAGCATTTT
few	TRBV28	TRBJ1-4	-	CASSFLDSNEKLFF	TGTGCCAGCAGTTTCTTGGACTCTAATGAAAAACTGTTTTTT
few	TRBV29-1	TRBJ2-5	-	CSVEGIQETQYF	TGCAGCGTTGAGGGAATCCAAGAGACCCAGTACTTC
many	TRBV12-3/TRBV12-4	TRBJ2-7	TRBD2	CASSLAIAGGPHEQYF	TGTGCCAGCAGTTTAGCCATAGCGGGAGGGCCCCACGAGCAGTACTTC
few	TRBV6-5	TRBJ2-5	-	CASQLPGFRGTQYF	TGTGCCAGCCAGTTACCCGGGTTTAGGGGGACCCAGTACTTC
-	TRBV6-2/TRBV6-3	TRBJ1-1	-	CASSRSLQWAGSNTEAFF	TGTGCCAGCAGTAGATCCCTCCAGTGGGCAGGGTCGAACACTGAAGCTTTCTTT
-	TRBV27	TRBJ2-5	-	CASSLSRRGGQETQYF	TGTGCCAGCAGTTTATCGAGGAGGGGTGGTCAAGAGACCCAGTACTTC
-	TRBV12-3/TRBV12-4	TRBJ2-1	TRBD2	CASSFSGVRWEVDEQFF	TGTGCCAGCAGTTTTAGCGGGGTAAGGTGGGAGGTGGATGAGCAGTTCTTC
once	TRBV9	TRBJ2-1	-	CASSVSSGSNEQFF	TGTGCCAGCAGCGTTTCAAGCGGCAGCAATGAGCAGTTCTTC
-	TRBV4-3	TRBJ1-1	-	CASSPRDRWTEAFF	TGCGCCAGCAGCCCGCGGGACCGCTGGACTGAAGCTTTCTTT
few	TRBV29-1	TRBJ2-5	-	CSVAESPTEYQETQYF	TGCAGCGTCGCCGAGTCGCCTACGGAGTACCAAGAGACCCAGTACTTC
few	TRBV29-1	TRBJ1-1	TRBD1	CSVELRTGHTEAFF	TGCAGCGTTGAATTACGGACAGGGCACACTGAAGCTTTCTTT
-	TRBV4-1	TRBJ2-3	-	CASSQAFGVPTDTQYF	TGCGCCAGCAGCCAAGCGTTCGGAGTTCCCACAGATACGCAGTATTTT
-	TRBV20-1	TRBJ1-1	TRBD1	CSAQRDRVAFF	TGCAGTGCCCAAAGGGACAGGGTGGCTTTCTTT
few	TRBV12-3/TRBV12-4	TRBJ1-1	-	CASSPSWGAPFEAFF	TGTGCCAGCAGTCCCTCTTGGGGCGCCCCGTTTGAAGCTTTCTTT
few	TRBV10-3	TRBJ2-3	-	CAIRGGDDTDTQYF	TGTGCCATCAGGGGCGGGGATGACACAGATACGCAGTATTTT
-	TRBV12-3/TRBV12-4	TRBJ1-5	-	CASSSQGAQPQHF	TGTGCCAGCAGTTCGCAGGGCGCTCAGCCCCAGCATTTT
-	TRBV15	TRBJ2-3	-	CATSRVLAADTQYF	TGTGCCACCAGCAGAGTACTAGCCGCAGATACGCAGTATTTT
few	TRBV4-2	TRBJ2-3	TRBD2	CASSQQRGVTDTQYF	TGTGCCAGCAGCCAACAGCGGGGAGTCACAGATACGCAGTATTTT
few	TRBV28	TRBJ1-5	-	CASGQQGGPQHF	TGTGCCAGCGGACAACAGGGCGGGCCCCAGCATTTT
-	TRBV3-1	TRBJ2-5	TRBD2	CASSLATSGETQYF	TGTGCCAGCAGCCTCGCAACTAGCGGAGAGACCCAGTACTTC
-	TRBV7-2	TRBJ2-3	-	CASSWPSRSHTDTQYF	TGTGCCAGCAGCTGGCCGTCGCGGTCCCACACAGATACGCAGTATTTT
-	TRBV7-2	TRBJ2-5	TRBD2	CASSKLAGAKETQYF	TGTGCCAGCAGCAAACTAGCGGGAGCAAAAGAGACCCAGTACTTC
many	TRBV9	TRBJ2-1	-	CASSVNPSFRKFF	TGTGCCAGCAGCGTAAACCCCTCCTTTAGAAAGTTCTTC
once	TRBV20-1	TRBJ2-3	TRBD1	CSATTGALTDTQYF	TGCAGTGCTACCACAGGGGCCCTCACAGATACGCAGTATTTT
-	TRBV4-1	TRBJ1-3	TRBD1	CASSLAHDRVGYFGNTIYF	TGCGCCAGCAGCCTGGCTCATGACAGGGTCGGTTATTTTGGAAACACCATATATTTT
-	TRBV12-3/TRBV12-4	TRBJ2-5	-	CASSLSIQETQYF	TGTGCCAGCAGTTTATCCATCCAAGAGACCCAGTACTTC
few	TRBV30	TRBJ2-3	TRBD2	CAWNSGRGLSDTQYF	TGTGCCTGGAACAGCGGGAGGGGCCTTTCTGATACGCAGTATTTT
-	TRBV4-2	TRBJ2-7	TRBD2	CASSRRAGTRVYEQYF	TGTGCCAGCAGCCGACGAGCCGGGACTAGGGTCTACGAGCAGTACTTC
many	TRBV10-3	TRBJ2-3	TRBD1	CAISEPRTGDTQYF	TGTGCCATCAGTGAGCCGCGGACAGGGGATACGCAGTATTTT
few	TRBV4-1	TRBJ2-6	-	CASSQIYRSGANVLTF	TGCGCCAGCAGCCAGATTTACAGATCTGGGGCCAACGTCCTGACTTTC
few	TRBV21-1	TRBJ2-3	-	CASSRILAGATDTQYF	TGTGCCAGCAGCCGTATCCTGGCGGGGGCGACAGATACGCAGTATTTT
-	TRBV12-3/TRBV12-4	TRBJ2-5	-	CASGSTGLETQYF	TGTGCCAGCGGGTCAACAGGGTTGGAGACCCAGTACTTC
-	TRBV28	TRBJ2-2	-	CASSPYYRPPGELFF	TGTGCCAGCAGTCCCTACTACAGGCCGCCCGGGGAGCTGTTTTTT
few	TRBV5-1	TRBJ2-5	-	CASSLDPLQETQYF	TGCGCCAGCAGCTTGGATCCCTTACAAGAGACCCAGTACTTC
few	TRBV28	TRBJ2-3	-	CASNGNTQYF	TGTGCCAGCAACGGGAATACGCAGTATTTT
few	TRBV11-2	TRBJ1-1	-	CASSGTGFPEAFF	TGTGCCAGCAGCGGCACGGGGTTCCCTGAAGCTTTCTTT
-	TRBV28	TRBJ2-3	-	CASSLRGRTDTQYF	TGTGCCAGCAGTTTGAGGGGAAGGACAGATACGCAGTATTTT
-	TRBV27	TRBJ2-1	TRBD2	CASSLAQRESAYNEQFF	TGTGCCAGCAGTTTAGCCCAGCGGGAGTCGGCCTACAATGAGCAGTTCTTC